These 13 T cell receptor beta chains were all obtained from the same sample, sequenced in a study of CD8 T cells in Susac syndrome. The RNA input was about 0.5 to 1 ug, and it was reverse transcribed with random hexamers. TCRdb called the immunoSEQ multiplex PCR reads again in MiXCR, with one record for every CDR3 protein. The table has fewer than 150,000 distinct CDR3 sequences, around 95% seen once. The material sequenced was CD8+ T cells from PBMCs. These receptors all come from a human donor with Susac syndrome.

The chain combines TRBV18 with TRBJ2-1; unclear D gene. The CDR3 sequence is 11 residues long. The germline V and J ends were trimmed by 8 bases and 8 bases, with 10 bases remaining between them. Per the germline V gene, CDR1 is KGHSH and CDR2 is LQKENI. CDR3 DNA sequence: TGTGCCAGCCGCGACCCACATGAGCAGTTCTTC. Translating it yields CASRDPHEQFF.

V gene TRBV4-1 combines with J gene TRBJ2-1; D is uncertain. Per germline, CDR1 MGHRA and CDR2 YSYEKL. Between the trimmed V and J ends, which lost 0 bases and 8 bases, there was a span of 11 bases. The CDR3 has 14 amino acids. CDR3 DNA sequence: TGCGCCAGCAGCCAAGAAACTCAGCTTGATGAGCAGTTCTTC. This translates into CASSQETQLDEQFF.

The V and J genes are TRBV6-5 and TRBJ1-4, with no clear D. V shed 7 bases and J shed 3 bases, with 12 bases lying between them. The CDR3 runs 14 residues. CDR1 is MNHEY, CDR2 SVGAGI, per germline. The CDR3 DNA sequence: TGTGCCAGCACTGGGGAAGGTTCTAATGAAAAACTGTTTTTT. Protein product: CASTGEGSNEKLFF.

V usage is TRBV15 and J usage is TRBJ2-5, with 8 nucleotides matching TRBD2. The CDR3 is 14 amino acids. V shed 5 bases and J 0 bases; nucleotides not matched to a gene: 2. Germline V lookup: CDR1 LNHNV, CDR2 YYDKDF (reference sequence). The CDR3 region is CATSPGGDQETQYF. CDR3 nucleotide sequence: TGTGCCACCAGCCCCGGGGGGGACCAAGAGACCCAGTACTTC.

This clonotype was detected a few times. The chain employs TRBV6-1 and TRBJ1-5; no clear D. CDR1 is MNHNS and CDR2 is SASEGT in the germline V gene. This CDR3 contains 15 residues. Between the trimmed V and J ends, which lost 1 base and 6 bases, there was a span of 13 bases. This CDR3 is CASSEDLGRSQPQHF. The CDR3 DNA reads TGTGCCAGCAGTGAAGATCTGGGGAGGAGTCAGCCCCAGCATTTT.

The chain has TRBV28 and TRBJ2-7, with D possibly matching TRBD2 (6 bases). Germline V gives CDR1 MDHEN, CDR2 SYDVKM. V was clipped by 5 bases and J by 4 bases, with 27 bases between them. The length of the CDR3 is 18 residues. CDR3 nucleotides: TGTGCCAGCAGTACCCCGCTCTCATCGGGGCGGGATAGATACGAGCAGTACTTC. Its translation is CASSTPLSSGRDRYEQYF. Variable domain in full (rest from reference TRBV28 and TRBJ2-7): DVKVTQSSRYLVKRTGEKVFLECVQDMDHENMFWYRQDPGLGLRLIYFSYDVKMKEKGDIPEGYSVSREKKERFSLILESASTNQTSMYLCASSTPLSSGRDRYEQYFGPGTRLTVT.

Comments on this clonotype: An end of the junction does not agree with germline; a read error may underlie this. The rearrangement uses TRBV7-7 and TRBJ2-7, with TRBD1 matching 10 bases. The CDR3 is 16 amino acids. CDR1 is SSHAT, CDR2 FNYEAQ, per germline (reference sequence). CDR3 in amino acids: CASSPTTGGPLDEQYF. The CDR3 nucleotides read TGTGCTAGCAGTCCGACGACAGGGGGCCCTTTGGACGAGCAGTACTTC.

CDR3 loop: CSARDRWGLYEQYF. The CDR3 DNA is TGCAGTGCTAGAGATCGCTGGGGGCTATACGAGCAGTACTTC. The genes are TRBV20-1 and TRBJ2-7, with D maybe TRBD1 (6 bases). In germline, CDR1 is DFQATT, CDR2 SNEGSKA (reference sequence). The CDR3 is 14 amino acids. Deletions cut 0 bases from V and 4 bases from J, with 13 bases between.

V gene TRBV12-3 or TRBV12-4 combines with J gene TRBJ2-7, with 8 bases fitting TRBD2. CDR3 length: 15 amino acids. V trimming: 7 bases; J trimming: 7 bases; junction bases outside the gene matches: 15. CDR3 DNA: TGTGCCAGCACCGACGGGCCCGGGAGGGCCGGTGAGCAGTACTTC. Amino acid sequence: CASTDGPGRAGEQYF.

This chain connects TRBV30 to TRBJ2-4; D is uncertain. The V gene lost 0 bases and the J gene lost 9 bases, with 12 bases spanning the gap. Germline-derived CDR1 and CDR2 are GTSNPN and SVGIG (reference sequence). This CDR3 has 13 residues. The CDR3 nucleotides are TGTGCCTGGAGTGTCCCGATTTTCGGCATTCAGTACTTC. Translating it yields CAWSVPIFGIQYF.

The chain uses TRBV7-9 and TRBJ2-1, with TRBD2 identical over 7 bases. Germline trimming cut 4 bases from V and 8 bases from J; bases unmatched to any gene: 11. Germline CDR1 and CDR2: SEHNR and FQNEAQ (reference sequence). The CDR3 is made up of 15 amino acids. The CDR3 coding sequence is TGTGCCAGCAGCTCCAGGTCCGGGGGGATGGATGAGCAGTTCTTC. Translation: CASSSRSGGMDEQFF.

CDR3: CASTQGGGNYGYTF. The CDR3, as DNA: TGCGCCAGCACCCAGGGGGGAGGTAACTATGGCTACACCTTC. The V call is TRBV4-1, the J call TRBJ1-2; TRBD1 aligns across 7 bases. V lost 7 bases, J lost 1 base, and 6 bases stayed unmatched. Germline V gene data show CDR1 as MGHRA and CDR2 as YSYEKL. The CDR3 is 14 residues long.

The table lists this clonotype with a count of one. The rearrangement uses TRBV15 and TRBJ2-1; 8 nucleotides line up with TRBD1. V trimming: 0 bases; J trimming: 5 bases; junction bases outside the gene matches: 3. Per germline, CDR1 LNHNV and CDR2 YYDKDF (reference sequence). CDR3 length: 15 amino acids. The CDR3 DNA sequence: TGTGCCACCAGCAGAGACAGGGGGCTCGACAATGAGCAGTTCTTC. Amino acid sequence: CATSRDRGLDNEQFF. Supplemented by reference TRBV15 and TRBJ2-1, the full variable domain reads DAMVIQNPRYQVTQFGKPVTLSCSQTLNHNVMYWYQQKSSQAPKLLFHYYDKDFNNEADTPDNFQSRRPNTSFCFLDIRSPGLGDTAMYLCATSRDRGLDNEQFFGPGTRLTVL.